These T cell receptor beta chains were read from a single sample in a study of blood T cell repertoires in COVID-19. Method: immunoSEQ multiplex PCR; TCRdb's copy keeps in-frame clones and lacks some. Among approximately 54,000 clones, 75% to 85% were seen once, and the ten largest hold around 5.3%. The sample taken for sequencing was peripheral blood. The receptor source for this set is a woman aged 55-69 years with acute or convalescent COVID-19. The CDR3 runs from the conserved cysteine through the conserved F or W. Fields, in order: clone size, J gene, V gene, D gene, CDR3 protein, CDR3 DNA. The D gene is left open where the match is weak. Expanded clones are given a class, and other clones once, few, many or no size at all.

>once|TRBJ1-1|TRBV2|TRBD1
CASSWDRGADEAFF
TGTGCCAGCAGTTGGGACAGGGGTGCGGATGAAGCTTTCTTT
>few|TRBJ2-1|TRBV5-1|TRBD2
CASTPAGAVGNEQFF
TGCGCCAGCACCCCAGCGGGAGCGGTCGGGAATGAGCAGTTCTTC
>NA|TRBJ2-2|TRBV5-1|TRBD1
CASRETGGNGELFF
TGCGCCAGCAGGGAAACAGGGGGAAACGGGGAGCTGTTTTTT
>NA|TRBJ2-5|TRBV24-1|NA
CATSWGERETQYF
TGTGCCACCAGTTGGGGGGAACGAGAGACCCAGTACTTC
>NA|TRBJ1-3|TRBV7-8|NA
CASSTGNSGNTIYF
TGTGCCAGCAGCACAGGGAACAGCGGAAACACCATATATTTT
>NA|TRBJ2-1|TRBV7-3|NA
CASSPGPQSYNEQFF
TGTGCCAGCAGCCCAGGCCCTCAGTCCTACAATGAGCAGTTCTTC
>NA|TRBJ1-5|TRBV30|NA
CAWSASDYQPQHF
TGTGCCTGGAGTGCGTCGGACTATCAGCCCCAGCATTTT
>NA|TRBJ1-5|TRBV5-5|NA
CASSLEDGSGGPQHF
TGTGCCAGCAGCTTGGAGGACGGATCCGGAGGGCCCCAGCATTTT
>NA|TRBJ2-7|TRBV2|TRBD1
CASRGTGYEQYF
TGTGCCAGCAGGGGGACAGGGTACGAGCAGTACTTC
>few|TRBJ2-1|TRBV19|NA
CASSIDPTGVVNEQFF
TGTGCCAGTAGTATAGACCCGACAGGCGTTGTCAATGAGCAGTTCTTC
>few|TRBJ1-1|TRBV7-2|NA
CASSRRTDSEAFF
TGTGCCAGCAGCAGGAGGACAGATTCTGAAGCTTTCTTT
>NA|TRBJ1-1|TRBV7-9|NA
CASSQGGNTEAFF
TGTGCCAGCAGCCAAGGGGGAAACACTGAAGCTTTCTTT
>NA|TRBJ1-3|TRBV6-5|TRBD1
CASSRGRGNTIYF
TGTGCCAGCAGCAGGGGGCGAGGAAACACCATATATTTT
>few|TRBJ1-1|TRBV18|TRBD1
CASSLLGRTGVNTEAFF
TGTGCCAGCTCACTCTTAGGGAGGACAGGGGTGAACACTGAAGCTTTCTTT
>few|TRBJ1-1|TRBV19|TRBD1
CATKYRGQGTEAFF
TGTGCCACAAAGTATAGGGGACAGGGGACTGAAGCTTTCTTT
>NA|TRBJ2-1|TRBV6-5|TRBD1
CASSYGTGTYNEQFF
TGTGCCAGCAGTTACGGGACAGGAACCTACAATGAGCAGTTCTTC
>NA|TRBJ1-2|TRBV24-1|NA
CATGADLGYTF
TGTGCCACCGGAGCGGACCTTGGCTACACCTTC
>NA|TRBJ2-3|TRBV4-1|NA
CASSQEYGGIEYF
TGCGCCAGCAGCCAAGAATATGGCGGGATCGAGTATTTT
>NA|TRBJ1-1|TRBV11-2|TRBD1
CASSLGGQGAIEAFF
TGTGCCAGCAGCTTAGGGGGGCAGGGGGCGATTGAAGCTTTCTTT
>NA|TRBJ2-6|TRBV7-3|NA
CASSRTAGANVLTF
TGTGCCAGCAGCCGGACAGCCGGGGCCAACGTCCTGACTTTC
>NA|TRBJ1-1|TRBV5-6|NA
CASSLALYTNTEAFF
TGTGCCAGCAGCTTGGCTCTGTACACGAACACTGAAGCTTTCTTT
>NA|TRBJ1-2|TRBV3-1/TRBV3-2|NA
CASSPPNFGYGYTF
TGTGCCAGCAGCCCCCCCAACTTCGGTTATGGCTACACCTTC
>NA|TRBJ2-7|TRBV15|NA
CATSILAGDGYEQYF
TGTGCCACCAGCATTCTCGCAGGGGACGGCTACGAGCAGTACTTC
>NA|TRBJ2-1|TRBV27|TRBD1
CASTLRGQSYNEQFF
TGTGCCAGCACCTTAAGGGGACAGTCCTACAATGAGCAGTTCTTC
>NA|TRBJ1-4|TRBV19|NA
CASSIVAGRAVNEKLFF
TGTGCCAGTAGTATCGTAGCGGGACGGGCAGTGAATGAAAAACTGTTTTTT
>NA|TRBJ1-1|TRBV6-5|NA
CASGTVLNTEAFF
TGTGCCAGCGGTACAGTGTTGAACACTGAAGCTTTCTTT
>NA|TRBJ2-7|TRBV7-8|TRBD1
CASSKRTGQSYEQYF
TGTGCCAGCAGCAAAAGGACAGGGCAATCCTACGAGCAGTACTTC
>NA|TRBJ1-1|TRBV5-4|NA
CASSLAETGNTEAFF
TGTGCCAGCAGCTTAGCCGAGACAGGGAACACTGAAGCTTTCTTT
>few|TRBJ2-3|TRBV7-6|TRBD2
CASSPGLAISTDTQYF
TGTGCCAGCAGCCCGGGACTAGCGATAAGCACAGATACGCAGTATTTT
>NA|TRBJ2-1|TRBV6-5|NA
CASTGGSSYNEQFF
TGTGCCAGCACCGGTGGGAGCTCCTACAATGAGCAGTTCTTC
>NA|TRBJ2-1|TRBV6-5|TRBD1
CASSRPGQGHNEQFF
TGTGCCAGCAGTAGACCGGGACAGGGACACAATGAGCAGTTCTTC
>NA|TRBJ2-7|TRBV9|TRBD1
CASSVTGTGGFYEQYF
TGTGCCAGCAGCGTTACCGGGACAGGGGGATTCTACGAGCAGTACTTC
>once|TRBJ2-2|TRBV24-1|NA
CATSDLQPGRRVTGELFF
TGTGCCACCAGTGATTTGCAACCAGGGAGGCGAGTCACCGGGGAGCTGTTTTTT
>NA|TRBJ2-7|TRBV6-5|TRBD1
CASRPTGGARYEQYF
TGTGCCAGCAGACCCACAGGGGGCGCGCGGTACGAGCAGTACTTC
>NA|TRBJ1-5|TRBV5-6|NA
CASSRGQLRGQPQHF
TGTGCCAGCAGTCGAGGACAGTTGAGGGGTCAGCCCCAGCATTTT
>NA|TRBJ2-5|TRBV5-4|NA
CASSLAQGQETQYF
TGTGCCAGCAGCTTGGCACAGGGCCAAGAGACCCAGTACTTC
>once|TRBJ1-2|TRBV27|TRBD1
CASSRTGGNYGYTF
TGTGCCAGCAGTCGGACAGGGGGGAACTATGGCTACACCTTC
>few|TRBJ1-2|TRBV6-5|TRBD1
CASSYSTGGYTF
TGTGCCAGCAGTTACTCCACAGGGGGGTACACCTTC
>NA|TRBJ2-2|TRBV14|NA
CASSLDWNTGELFF
TGTGCCAGCAGCTTAGACTGGAACACCGGGGAGCTGTTTTTT
>NA|TRBJ1-6|TRBV5-8|NA
CASFSDSLAANSPLHF
TGTGCCAGCTTCTCGGACAGTCTAGCTGCTAATTCACCCCTCCACTTT
>NA|TRBJ2-2|TRBV7-2|TRBD1
CASSPRTGAVGELFF
TGTGCCAGCAGCCCCCGGACAGGAGCGGTAGGGGAGCTGTTTTTT
>once|TRBJ2-7|TRBV19|NA
CASSAWDNPYEQYF
TGTGCCAGTAGTGCCTGGGACAACCCCTACGAGCAGTACTTC
>once|TRBJ1-3|TRBV6-5|TRBD1
CASSPGGAGNTIYF
TGTGCCAGCAGCCCAGGGGGCGCTGGAAACACCATATATTTT
>NA|TRBJ2-1|TRBV9|NA
CASSGSTLHNEQFF
TGTGCCAGCAGCGGATCAACTCTCCACAATGAGCAGTTCTTC
>NA|TRBJ1-1|TRBV6-5|TRBD1
CASNTLRGPTEAFF
TGTGCCAGCAATACACTCAGGGGGCCCACTGAAGCTTTCTTT
>NA|TRBJ2-7|TRBV5-1|TRBD2
CASSQGTSGGLTYEQYF
TGCGCCAGCAGCCAAGGGACTAGCGGGGGGCTTACCTACGAGCAGTACTTC
>NA|TRBJ2-1|TRBV11-2|TRBD1
CASSSTGYYNEQFF
TGTGCCAGCAGCTCGACAGGGTACTACAATGAGCAGTTCTTC
>NA|TRBJ1-2|TRBV5-1|NA
CASSSTGWDYGYTF
TGCGCCAGCAGCTCGACAGGTTGGGACTATGGCTACACCTTC
>NA|TRBJ2-5|TRBV19|TRBD1
CASSPGQVQETQYF
TGTGCCAGTAGTCCTGGACAGGTCCAAGAGACCCAGTACTTC
>few|TRBJ1-5|TRBV2|TRBD1
CASSATLDRGQDQPQHF
TGTGCCAGCAGTGCAACCCTGGACAGGGGACAGGATCAGCCCCAGCATTTT
>NA|TRBJ1-3|TRBV11-2|NA
CASSLDRHSGNTIYF
TGTGCCAGCAGCTTAGACAGGCACTCTGGAAACACCATATATTTT
>NA|TRBJ1-2|TRBV2|NA
CASREGWENGYTF
TGTGCCAGCAGGGAAGGATGGGAGAATGGCTACACCTTC
>NA|TRBJ2-1|TRBV5-6|NA
CASSLGGVATSYNEQFF
TGTGCCAGCAGCTTGGGAGGCGTAGCAACCTCCTACAATGAGCAGTTCTTC
>NA|TRBJ2-5|TRBV7-9|TRBD2
CASSRYSGRAGGQETQYF
TGTGCCAGCAGCCGTTATAGCGGGAGGGCCGGAGGACAAGAGACCCAGTACTTC
>NA|TRBJ2-7|TRBV3-1/TRBV3-2|TRBD1
CASSQRRQGSSYEQYF
TGTGCCAGCAGCCAGAGGAGACAGGGGAGCTCCTACGAGCAGTACTTC
>NA|TRBJ1-5|TRBV6-6|NA
CASSPRGHQPQHF
TGTGCCAGCAGTCCTAGAGGCCATCAGCCCCAGCATTTT
>NA|TRBJ2-1|TRBV29-1|NA
CSVSQTGAYNEQFF
TGCAGCGTTTCACAAACGGGAGCCTACAATGAGCAGTTCTTC
>NA|TRBJ2-3|TRBV11-2|NA
CASRPPGLDTQYF
TGTGCCAGCAGACCCCCCGGTTTAGATACGCAGTATTTT